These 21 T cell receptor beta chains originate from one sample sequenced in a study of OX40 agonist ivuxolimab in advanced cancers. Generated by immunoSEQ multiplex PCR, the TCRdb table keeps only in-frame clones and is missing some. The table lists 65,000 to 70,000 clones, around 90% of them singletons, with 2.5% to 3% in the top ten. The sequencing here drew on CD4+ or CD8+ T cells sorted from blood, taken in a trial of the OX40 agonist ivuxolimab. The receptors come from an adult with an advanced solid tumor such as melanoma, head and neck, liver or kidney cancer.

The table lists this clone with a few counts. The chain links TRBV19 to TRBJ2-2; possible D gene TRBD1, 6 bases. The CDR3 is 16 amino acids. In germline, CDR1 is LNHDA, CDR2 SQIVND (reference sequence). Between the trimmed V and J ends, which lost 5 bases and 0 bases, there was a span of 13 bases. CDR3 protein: CASSSRGFPNTGELFF. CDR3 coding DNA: TGTGCCAGTAGTTCCAGGGGTTTCCCGAACACCGGGGAGCTGTTTTTT.

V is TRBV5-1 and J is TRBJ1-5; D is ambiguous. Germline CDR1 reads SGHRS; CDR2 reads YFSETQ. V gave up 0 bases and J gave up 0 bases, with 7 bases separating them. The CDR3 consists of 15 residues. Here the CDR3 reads CASSLDGVSNQPQHF. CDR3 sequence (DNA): TGCGCCAGCAGCTTGGACGGAGTTAGCAATCAGCCCCAGCATTTT.

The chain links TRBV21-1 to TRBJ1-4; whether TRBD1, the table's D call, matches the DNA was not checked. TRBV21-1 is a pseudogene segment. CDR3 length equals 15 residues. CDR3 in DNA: TGTGCCAGCAGCCGCCCTCAGGGCACTAATGAAAAACTGTTTTTT. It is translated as CASSRPQGTNEKLFF.

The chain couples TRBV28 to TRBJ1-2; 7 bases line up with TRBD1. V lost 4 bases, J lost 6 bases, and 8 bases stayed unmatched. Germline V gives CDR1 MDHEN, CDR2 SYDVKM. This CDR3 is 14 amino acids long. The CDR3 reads CASSSHNRGDGYTF. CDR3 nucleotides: TGTGCCAGCAGTTCGCATAACAGGGGTGATGGCTACACCTTC.

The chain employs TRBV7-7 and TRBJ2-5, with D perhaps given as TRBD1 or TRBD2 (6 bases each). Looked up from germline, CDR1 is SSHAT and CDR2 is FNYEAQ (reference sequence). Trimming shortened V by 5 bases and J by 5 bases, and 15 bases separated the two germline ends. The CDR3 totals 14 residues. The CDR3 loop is CASSNLGGRETQYF. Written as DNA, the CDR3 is TGTGCCAGCAGCAACCTAGGGGGGCGGGAGACCCAGTACTTC.

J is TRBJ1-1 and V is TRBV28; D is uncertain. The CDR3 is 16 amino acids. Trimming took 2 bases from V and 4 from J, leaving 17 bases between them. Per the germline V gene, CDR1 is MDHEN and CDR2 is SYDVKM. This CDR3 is CASSLGVEILGTEAFF. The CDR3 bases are TGTGCCAGCAGTTTAGGCGTGGAGATCCTGGGCACTGAAGCTTTCTTT. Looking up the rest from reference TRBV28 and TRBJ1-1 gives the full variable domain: DVKVTQSSRYLVKRTGEKVFLECVQDMDHENMFWYRQDPGLGLRLIYFSYDVKMKEKGDIPEGYSVSREKKERFSLILESASTNQTSMYLCASSLGVEILGTEAFFGQGTRLTVV.

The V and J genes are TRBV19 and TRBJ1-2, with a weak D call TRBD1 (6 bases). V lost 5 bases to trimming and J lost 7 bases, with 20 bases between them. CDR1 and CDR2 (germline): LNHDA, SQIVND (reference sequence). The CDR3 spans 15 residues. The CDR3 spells CASSGSARGVLGYTF. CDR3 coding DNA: TGTGCCAGTAGTGGATCAGCGAGGGGGGTACTTGGCTACACCTTC.

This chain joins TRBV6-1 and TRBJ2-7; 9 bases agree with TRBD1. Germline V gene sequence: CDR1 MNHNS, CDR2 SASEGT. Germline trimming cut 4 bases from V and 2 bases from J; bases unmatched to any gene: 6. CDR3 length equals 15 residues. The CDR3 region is CASSARQGGPYEQYF. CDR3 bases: TGTGCCAGCAGTGCTCGACAGGGGGGCCCCTACGAGCAGTACTTC.

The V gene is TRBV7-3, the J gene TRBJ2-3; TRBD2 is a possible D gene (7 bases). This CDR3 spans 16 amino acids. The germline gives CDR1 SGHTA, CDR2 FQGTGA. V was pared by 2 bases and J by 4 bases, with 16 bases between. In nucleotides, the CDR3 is TGTGCCAGCAGCTTAGGCGCGGGGGCTGGTGCAGATACGCAGTATTTT. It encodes CASSLGAGAGADTQYF.

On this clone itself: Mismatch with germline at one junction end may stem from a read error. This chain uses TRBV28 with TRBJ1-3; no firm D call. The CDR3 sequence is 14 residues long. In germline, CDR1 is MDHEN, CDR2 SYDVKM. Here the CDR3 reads CASSLGRPGNTIYF. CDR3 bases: TGTGCCAGCAGTTTAGGCAGGCCTGGGAACACCATATATTTT.

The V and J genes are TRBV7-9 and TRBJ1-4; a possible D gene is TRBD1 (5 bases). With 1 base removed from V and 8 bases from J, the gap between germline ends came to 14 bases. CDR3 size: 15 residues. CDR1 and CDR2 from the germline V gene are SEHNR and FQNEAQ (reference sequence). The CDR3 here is CASSLVSQVGEKLFF. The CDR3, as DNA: TGTGCCAGCAGCTTAGTTTCACAGGTTGGGGAAAAACTGTTTTTT.

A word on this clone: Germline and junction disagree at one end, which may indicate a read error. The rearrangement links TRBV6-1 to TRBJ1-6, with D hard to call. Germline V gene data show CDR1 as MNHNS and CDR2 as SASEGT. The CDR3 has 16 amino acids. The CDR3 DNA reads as TGTGCCAGCAGAGAAGGAGCCTACTCCTATAATTCACCCCTCCACTTT. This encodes CASREGAYSYNSPLHF.

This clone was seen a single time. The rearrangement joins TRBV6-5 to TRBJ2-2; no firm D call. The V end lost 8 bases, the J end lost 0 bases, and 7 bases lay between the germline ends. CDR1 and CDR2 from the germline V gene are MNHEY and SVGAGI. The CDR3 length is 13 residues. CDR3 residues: CASVDPNTGELFF. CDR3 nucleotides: TGTGCCAGCGTCGACCCGAACACCGGGGAGCTGTTTTTT.

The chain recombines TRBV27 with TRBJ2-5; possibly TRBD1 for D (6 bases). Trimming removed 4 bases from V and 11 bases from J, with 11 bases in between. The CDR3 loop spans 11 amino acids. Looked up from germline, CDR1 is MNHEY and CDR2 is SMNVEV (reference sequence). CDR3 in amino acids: CASSSGVEQYF. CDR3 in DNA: TGTGCCAGCAGTTCAGGGGTTGAGCAGTACTTC.

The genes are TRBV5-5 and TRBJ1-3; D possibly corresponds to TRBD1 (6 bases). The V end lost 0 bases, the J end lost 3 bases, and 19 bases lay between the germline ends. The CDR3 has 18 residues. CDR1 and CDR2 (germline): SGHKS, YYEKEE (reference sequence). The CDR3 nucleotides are TGTGCCAGCAGCTTGGCGGGAGGGGGAGCGGCGGTTGGAAACACCATATATTTT. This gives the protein CASSLAGGGAAVGNTIYF.

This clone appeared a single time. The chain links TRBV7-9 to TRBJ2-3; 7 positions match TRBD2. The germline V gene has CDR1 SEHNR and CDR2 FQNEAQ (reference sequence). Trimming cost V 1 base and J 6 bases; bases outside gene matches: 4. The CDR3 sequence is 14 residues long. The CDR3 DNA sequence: TGTGCCAGCAGCTTAGGCGGGGGACTGGATACGCAGTATTTT. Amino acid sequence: CASSLGGGLDTQYF.

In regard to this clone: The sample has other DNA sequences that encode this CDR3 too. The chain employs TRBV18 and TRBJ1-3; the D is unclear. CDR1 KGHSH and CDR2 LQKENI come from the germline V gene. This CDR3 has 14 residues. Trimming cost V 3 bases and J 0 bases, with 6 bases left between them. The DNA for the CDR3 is TGTGCCAGCTCACCGACGGACTCTGGAAACACCATATATTTT. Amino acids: CASSPTDSGNTIYF.

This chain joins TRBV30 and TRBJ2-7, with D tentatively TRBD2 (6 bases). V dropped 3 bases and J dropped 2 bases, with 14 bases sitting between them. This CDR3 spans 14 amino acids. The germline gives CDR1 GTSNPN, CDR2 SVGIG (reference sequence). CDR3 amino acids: CAWSLGWGAYEQYF. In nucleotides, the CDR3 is TGTGCCTGGAGCCTCGGGTGGGGGGCCTACGAGCAGTACTTC.

This chain's CDR3 is CASSQEGAADPNYGYTF. The CDR3 DNA sequence: TGTGCCAGCAGCCAAGAAGGCGCCGCAGACCCTAACTATGGCTACACCTTC. The gene calls are TRBV4-2 and TRBJ1-2, with D unclear. The CDR3 has 17 amino acids. CDR1 is LGHNA, CDR2 YNFKEQ, per germline. V lost 0 bases, J lost 0 bases, and 14 bases lay in between.

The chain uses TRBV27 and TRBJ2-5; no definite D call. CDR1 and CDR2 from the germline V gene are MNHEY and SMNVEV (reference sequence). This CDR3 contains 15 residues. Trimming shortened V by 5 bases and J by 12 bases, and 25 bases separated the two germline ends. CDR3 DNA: TGTGCCAGCAGTCCGCGCTTGGGCGCTCCCTCCCGGGAGTACTTC. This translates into CASSPRLGAPSREYF.

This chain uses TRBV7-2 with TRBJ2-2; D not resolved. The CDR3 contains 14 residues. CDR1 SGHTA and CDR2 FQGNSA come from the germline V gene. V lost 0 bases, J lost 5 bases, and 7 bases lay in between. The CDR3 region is CASSLASLTGELFF. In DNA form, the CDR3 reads TGTGCCAGCAGCTTAGCGAGCCTGACCGGGGAGCTGTTTTTT.